The 30 T cell receptor beta chains listed next were all sequenced from one sample in a study of blood T cells in healthy people across ages. Together with a sample-barcoded 5' primer, a J-beta primer mix was included in a second PCR lasting about 6 to 12 cycles. TCRdb re-called the 5' RACE reads through MiXCR, storing one row per CDR3 protein. Seen here are 1.5 million to 2 million distinct CDR3 sequences, 40% to 55% observed once, and the top ten hold approximately 2%. The sequenced material came from blood. The receptor source for this set is a middle-aged woman in good health.

The chain carries TRBV5-1 and TRBJ2-3, with D uncertain. CDR1 SGHRS and CDR2 YFSETQ come from the germline V gene. The CDR3 has 14 amino acids. V shed 2 bases and J shed 4 bases, with 11 bases lying between them. CDR3 nucleotides: TGCGCCAGCAGCTTAGCCCGTTCGGCAGATACGCAGTATTTT. It encodes CASSLARSADTQYF.

This clonotype was recorded once. The CDR3 DNA follows: TGCAGTGCCGCGAACAGGGTGGCCTACAATGAGCAGTTCTTC. Translated: CSAANRVAYNEQFF. V is TRBV20-1 and J is TRBJ2-1, with D possibly matching TRBD1 (6 bases). Germline CDR1 and CDR2: DFQATT and SNEGSKA (reference sequence). Trimming removed 6 bases from V and 2 bases from J, with 14 bases in between. The CDR3 is made up of 14 amino acids.

Only a few counts were recorded for this clonotype. The gene calls are TRBV4-3 and TRBJ2-7; D perhaps matches TRBD2 (5 bases). Trimming took 8 bases from V and 3 from J, leaving 14 bases between them. This CDR3 region has 13 residues. Germline CDR1 is LGHNA and CDR2 is YSLEER. Here the CDR3 reads CASSAARDYEQYF. CDR3 sequence (DNA): TGCGCCAGCTCTGCGGCACGGGACTACGAGCAGTACTTC.

The chain links TRBV27 to TRBJ2-5; maybe TRBD2 (6 bases). Germline V gene sequence: CDR1 MNHEY, CDR2 SMNVEV (reference sequence). V was clipped by 0 bases and J by 5 bases, with 13 bases between them. The CDR3 extends over 15 amino acids. The CDR3 DNA follows: TGTGCCAGCAGTTTATCCCAGACTAGTATGGAGACCCAGTACTTC. Translation: CASSLSQTSMETQYF.

This clonotype was detected only once. The chain carries TRBV6-5 and TRBJ1-2, with D maybe TRBD1 (6 bases). Trimming left V 6 bases short and J 6 bases short, with 20 bases between. Germline V gene data show CDR1 as MNHEY and CDR2 as SVGAGI. The CDR3 has 15 amino acids. DNA of the CDR3: TGTGCCAGCAGCTCCGAAGGCGGGGGGCTGCATGGCTACACCTTC. It is translated as CASSSEGGGLHGYTF.

V gene TRBV9 combines with J gene TRBJ2-7, with 10 nucleotides matching TRBD2. Germline CDR1 reads SGDLS; CDR2 reads YYNGEE. This CDR3 spans 15 amino acids. The junction had 4 bases not matched to a gene; V was cut back by 4 bases and J by 0 bases. CDR3 protein: CASSSGGGNSYEQYF. CDR3 bases: TGTGCCAGCAGCAGCGGGGGGGGGAACTCCTACGAGCAGTACTTC. Drawing the rest from reference TRBV9 and TRBJ2-7, the complete variable domain is DSGVTQTPKHLITATGQRVTLRCSPRSGDLSVYWYQQSLDQGLQFLIQYYNGEERAKGNILERFSAQQFPDLHSELNLSSLELGDSALYFCASSSGGGNSYEQYFGPGTRLTVT.

This clonotype was seen only a few times. The V and J genes are TRBV6-6 and TRBJ2-5; tentatively, D is TRBD2 (7 bases). With the DNA end fitting TRBJ2-7 better, the J assignment may be wrong. CDR1 is MNHNY, CDR2 SVGAGI, per germline (reference sequence). The CDR3 has 15 amino acids. The CDR3 coding sequence is TGTGCCAGCAGTTACGTGGGGGGGCGTAACAACGAGCAGTACTTC. Protein: CASSYVGGRNNEQYF.

The chain employs TRBV20-1 and TRBJ1-6; 8 bases match TRBD1. V lost 6 bases, J lost 5 bases, and 9 bases stayed unmatched. The CDR3 spans 15 residues. The germline V gene encodes CDR1 DFQATT and CDR2 SNEGSKA (reference sequence). CDR3 in DNA: TGCAGTGCCCCTGCAGGGGGCAACCATAATTCACCCCTCCACTTT. Its translation is CSAPAGGNHNSPLHF.

Concerning this clonotype itself: One end of the junction fails to match germline, which may point to a read error. V is TRBV7-3 and J is TRBJ2-1; a possible D gene is TRBD1 (7 bases). The J call may be incorrect, as the DNA end agrees better with TRBJ2-7. This CDR3 is built from 14 residues. From germline, CDR1 is SGHTA and CDR2 FQGTGA. CDR3 loop: CTSSLRARGDEQYF. For the CDR3, the DNA is TGTACCAGCAGCCTACGAGCCAGGGGGGATGAGCAGTACTTC.

This clonotype has a handful of counts. J is TRBJ1-5 and V is TRBV27; D perhaps matches TRBD1 (5 bases). This CDR3 is 15 amino acids long. Germline V lookup: CDR1 MNHEY, CDR2 SMNVEV (reference sequence). V lost 6 bases, J lost 0 bases, and 12 bases lay in between. CDR3 region: CASRVRQSSNQPQHF. As DNA, the CDR3 is TGTGCCAGCAGGGTCCGACAGAGTAGCAATCAGCCCCAGCATTTT.

The V and J genes are TRBV6-6 and TRBJ2-2; D is unresolved. Germline loops: CDR1 MNHNY, CDR2 SVGAGI (reference sequence). V lost 9 bases, J lost 4 bases, and 6 bases lay in between. This CDR3 has 11 residues. For the CDR3, the DNA is TGTGCCAGTTACAGCACCGGGGAGCTGTTTTTT. This encodes CASYSTGELFF.

The chain recombines TRBV28 with TRBJ2-6, with unresolved D. Germline CDR1 is MDHEN and CDR2 is SYDVKM. V was cut by 7 bases and J by 6 bases, with 10 bases left in between. This CDR3 is 13 amino acids long. Here the CDR3 reads CASTDSLANVLTF. The CDR3 DNA sequence: TGTGCCAGCACCGATTCGCTGGCCAACGTCCTGACTTTC.

The chain combines TRBV6-2 or TRBV6-3 with TRBJ2-3; tentatively, D is TRBD2 (6 bases). V shed 7 bases and J shed 6 bases, with 23 bases lying between them. Germline CDR1 and CDR2: MNHEY and SVGEGT. CDR3 size: 16 residues. In nucleotides, the CDR3 is TGTGCCAGCATCGGGAGCCCTATTGCGCCAGGCGATACGCAGTATTTT. Protein sequence: CASIGSPIAPGDTQYF.

This sequence joins TRBV4-2 and TRBJ2-7; 9 bases map to TRBD1. Germline V gives CDR1 LGHNA, CDR2 YNFKEQ. The CDR3 consists of 16 residues. After removal of 0 bases from V and 7 bases from J, the junction contained 10 bases not matched to a gene. For the CDR3, the DNA is TGTGCCAGCAGCCAAGATCGGGGACAGGGCCCGGGAGAGCAGTACTTC. This gives the protein CASSQDRGQGPGEQYF.

This clonotype was counted once. This sequence joins TRBV4-2 and TRBJ2-1; D not certain. Germline assignment: CDR1 LGHNA and CDR2 YNFKEQ. The ends were cut back, 5 bases at V and 6 bases at J, with 14 bases in the middle. The CDR3 has 14 amino acids. The CDR3 loop is CASSSLVGSNEQFF. The CDR3, as DNA: TGTGCCAGCAGCTCCTTAGTGGGCAGCAATGAGCAGTTCTTC.

This clonotype was recorded a few times. The rearrangement joins TRBV25-1 to TRBJ2-3, with D perhaps matching TRBD2 (5 bases). CDR3 size: 16 residues. Germline V gives CDR1 MGHDK, CDR2 SYGVNS. The germline V and J ends were trimmed by 2 bases and 6 bases, with 18 bases remaining between them. CDR3 nucleotide sequence: TGTGCCAGCAGTGAAATTGATAGGCGGGCCTGGGATACGCAGTATTTT. It codes for CASSEIDRRAWDTQYF.

Here the CDR3 reads CASSHTMNTEAFF. The DNA of the CDR3 is TGCGCCAGCAGTCATACTATGAACACTGAAGCTTTCTTT. The genes are TRBV5-1 and TRBJ1-1; D unresolved. V dropped 5 bases and J dropped 0 bases, with 8 bases sitting between them. Germline assignment: CDR1 SGHRS and CDR2 YFSETQ. This CDR3 contains 13 residues.

This clonotype was counted only a few times. The V and J genes are TRBV28 and TRBJ2-7, with 10 bases aligning to TRBD1. CDR1 and CDR2 (germline): MDHEN, SYDVKM. The junction had 7 bases not matched to a gene; V was cut back by 1 base and J by 4 bases. The CDR3 is 16 residues long. DNA for the CDR3: TGTGCCAGCAGTTTATTGGGGAGGACAGGGGGGTACGAGCAGTACTTC. It yields the protein CASSLLGRTGGYEQYF.

This clonotype has a handful of counts. The V call is TRBV7-2, the J call TRBJ2-3; 10 nucleotides align to TRBD2. Germline CDR1 and CDR2: SGHTA and FQGNSA. V was clipped by 4 bases and J by 3 bases; unmatched bases: 16. CDR3 size: 19 residues. The CDR3 is CASSSRPPTTSGVTDTQYF. The CDR3 DNA sequence: TGTGCCAGCAGCTCTCGACCCCCTACTACTAGCGGGGTTACAGATACGCAGTATTTT.

The rearrangement joins TRBV20-1 to TRBJ2-5; a possible D gene is TRBD2 (5 bases). There are 15 residues in the CDR3. Germline V gives CDR1 DFQATT, CDR2 SNEGSKA (reference sequence). V shed 0 bases and J shed 11 bases, with 22 bases lying between them. Written as DNA, the CDR3 is TGCAGTGCTAGAGATCTAGGTGGGCTAGCTGGTGAGCAGTACTTC. This translates into CSARDLGGLAGEQYF.

The CDR3: CASSQDLGGFGAGHQPQHF. The CDR3 DNA sequence: TGCGCCAGCAGCCAAGATCTGGGGGGTTTTGGAGCTGGGCATCAGCCCCAGCATTTT. The chain has TRBV4-3 and TRBJ1-5, with D possibly matching TRBD1 (5 bases). The length of the CDR3 is 19 residues. V was trimmed by 0 bases and J by 5 bases, leaving 23 bases between them. Germline V CDR1 and CDR2: LGHNA, YSLEER.

The rearrangement joins TRBV4-1 to TRBJ1-5; D call uncertain. The germline gives CDR1 MGHRA, CDR2 YSYEKL. The V end lost 4 bases, the J end lost 5 bases, and 15 bases lay between the germline ends. The CDR3 totals 15 residues. The CDR3 sequence: CASSLLPQDYQPQHF. CDR3 in DNA: TGCGCCAGCAGCCTCCTGCCCCAAGATTATCAGCCCCAGCATTTT.

The rearrangement joins TRBV5-5 to TRBJ2-7; 9 bases fit TRBD1. Trimming took 4 bases from V and 4 from J; bases not matched to a gene: 21. Germline V lookup: CDR1 SGHKS, CDR2 YYEKEE (reference sequence). The CDR3 runs 19 residues. The DNA for the CDR3 is TGTGCCAGCAGCCGGGGACAGGGAACGGAGCTTCAACCGACTTACGAGCAGTACTTC. Encoded protein: CASSRGQGTELQPTYEQYF.

This clonotype was seen more than once but under ten times. The rearrangement joins TRBV6-2 or TRBV6-3 to TRBJ2-5; D uncertain. The CDR3 extends over 14 amino acids. Germline CDR1 is MNHEY and CDR2 is SVGEGT. Trimming removed 5 bases from V and 0 bases from J, with 10 bases in between. CDR3 DNA: TGTGCCAGCAGTACCCTTGGGTACCAAGAGACCCAGTACTTC. Protein sequence: CASSTLGYQETQYF.

This clonotype appeared a few times. This chain links TRBV7-2 with TRBJ2-7, with a possible D match to TRBD2 (7 bases). Germline V gives CDR1 SGHTA, CDR2 FQGNSA. This CDR3 is 17 amino acids long. V gave up 3 bases and J gave up 4 bases, with 22 bases separating them. DNA for the CDR3: TGTGCCAGCAGCTTCCCAGCAATGGGGGGGCGAGAGTACGAGCAGTACTTC. This sequence encodes CASSFPAMGGREYEQYF.

This clonotype was counted once. The chain links TRBV6-2 or TRBV6-3 to TRBJ1-2; the D gene is possibly TRBD1 (5 bases). The CDR3 extends over 12 amino acids. The germline V gene has CDR1 MNHEY and CDR2 SVGEGT. CDR3 in amino acids: CASDGGYYGYTF. In DNA, the CDR3 is TGTGCTTCGGACGGGGGATACTATGGCTACACCTTC.

The sample holds a few counts of this clonotype. V and J are TRBV12-3 or TRBV12-4 and TRBJ1-2; no firm D call. V shed 5 bases and J shed 0 bases, with 13 bases lying between them. CDR3 length: 15 residues. The CDR3 DNA sequence: TGTGCCAGCAGTCCCGGACGGTCAGCTAACTATGGCTACACCTTC. This encodes CASSPGRSANYGYTF.

About this clonotype itself: The junction departs from the called germline gene at one end, perhaps through a read error. The chain has TRBV6-5 and TRBJ2-5, with 8 bases fitting TRBD1. The CDR3 runs 14 residues. The V gene's germline CDR1 is MNHEY and CDR2 SVGAGI. The CDR3 coding sequence is TGTGCCAGCAGACGGACAGGGCGACAAGAGGCCCAGTACTTC. This codes for CASRRTGRQEAQYF.

CDR3 DNA: TGCAGTGCTATAGCGGGGGGGTCCTACGAGCAGTACTTC. It is translated as CSAIAGGSYEQYF. The rearrangement uses TRBV20-1 and TRBJ2-7; 11 positions match TRBD2. The V and J ends lost 4 bases and 1 base, in that order; junction bases with no gene match: 0. CDR3 length equals 13 residues. Germline CDR1 is DFQATT and CDR2 is SNEGSKA (reference sequence).

V gene TRBV6-1 combines with J gene TRBJ2-7, with D perhaps TRBD1 (5 bases). The CDR3 length is 12 residues. Germline values: CDR1 MNHNS, CDR2 SASEGT. Trimming removed 6 bases from V and 5 bases from J, with 11 bases in between. CDR3 in DNA: TGTGCCAGCAGAGAGGCAGGGAACGAGCAGTACTTC. This translates into CASREAGNEQYF.